Here is one T cell receptor (beta chain) with its context. Its antigen remains unknown. V lost 4 bases to trimming and J lost 1 base; unmatched junction nucleotides: 5. The germline V gene encodes CDR1 SGHDN and CDR2 FVKESK. The CDR3 length is 18 residues. This sample stems from a study of T cell responses to AZD1222 COVID-19 vaccine. Study-wide results and caveats: In the spike-specific TCR repertoire, nearly half reportedly target unmutated variant regions. Donor demographics were predominantly white British with a female majority; clonal diversity may be underestimated. Just 5 or 6 AZD1222 recipients tested seropositive at baseline. Repertoires were obtained solely post-peak T cell response.

Only in-frame clones appear in the TCRdb table, and some are missing; sequencing was by immunoSEQ multiplex PCR. The data contain more than 100,000 clones, 65% to 90% of them singletons. This chain joins TRBV14 and TRBJ2-1; 15 bases agree with TRBD2. The clonotype was recovered from an adult who received the MenACWY meningococcal vaccine as a control. Here the sequenced sample was peripheral blood, taken 28 days after the second dose of the MenACWY control vaccine. CDR3 region: CASSRQGLAGGSYNEQFF. Here the CDR3 DNA reads TGTGCCAGCAGCCGCCAAGGACTAGCGGGAGGGTCCTACAATGAGCAGTTCTTC.